This T cell receptor beta chain was sequenced for a study of T cell repertoires in cytomegalovirus infection. Study summary: Shared public TCR beta signatures pointed to both CMV infection and a matching HLA type. Regarding the study as a whole: There were HLA-C-restricted CMV-specific TCR beta clonotypes dominating the ex vivo response. Carriers of CMV plus the relevant HLA were identified by cumulative public TCR beta family frequency.

The CDR3 length is 15 residues. V lost 3 bases, J lost 0 bases, and 11 bases lay in between. Germline V gene lookup returns CDR1 MDHEN and CDR2 SYDVKM. As for this clonotype: Its matching antigen is unknown.

MiXCR, run by TCRdb on the reads, gives a single entry per CDR3 protein. The table includes approximately 750,000 distinct CDR3 sequences, approximately 40% detected once. The rearrangement uses TRBV28 and TRBJ1-1, with D uncertain. This receptor was taken from a human donor in good health (CMV status not recorded). Some clones in this sample may be carry-over from other donors' samples. Sample: PBMCs. The CDR3, as DNA: TGTGCCAGCAGTTTGGATGCGGGTATGAACACTGAAGCTTTCTTT. Translated: CASSLDAGMNTEAFF.